The subject of this entry is one T cell receptor (beta chain). Its target is unknown. This entry is derived from a study of OX40 agonist ivuxolimab in advanced cancers. Study in general: Dose-escalation patients' cancers were hepatocellular carcinoma, melanoma, renal cell or head and neck cancer. Study results and limitations: On average, CD8+ T cells showed a greater number of expanded clones than CD4+.

Only in-frame clones appear in the TCRdb table, and some are missing; sequencing was by immunoSEQ multiplex PCR. The sample records over 25,000 clones, over 60% being singletons. From germline, CDR1 is MNHEY and CDR2 SMNVEV (reference sequence). There are 15 residues in the CDR3. V trimming: 1 base; J trimming: 8 bases; junction bases outside the gene matches: 6. This sequence originates from an adult with an advanced solid tumor such as melanoma, head and neck, liver or kidney cancer. The source was CD4+ or CD8+ T cells sorted from blood, collected in a trial of the OX40 agonist ivuxolimab. V is TRBV27 and J is TRBJ2-1, with TRBD2 identical over 9 bases. The CDR3: CASSLLAGGPDEQFF. CDR3 nucleotide sequence: TGTGCCAGCAGTTTATTGGCGGGGGGGCCCGATGAGCAGTTCTTC.